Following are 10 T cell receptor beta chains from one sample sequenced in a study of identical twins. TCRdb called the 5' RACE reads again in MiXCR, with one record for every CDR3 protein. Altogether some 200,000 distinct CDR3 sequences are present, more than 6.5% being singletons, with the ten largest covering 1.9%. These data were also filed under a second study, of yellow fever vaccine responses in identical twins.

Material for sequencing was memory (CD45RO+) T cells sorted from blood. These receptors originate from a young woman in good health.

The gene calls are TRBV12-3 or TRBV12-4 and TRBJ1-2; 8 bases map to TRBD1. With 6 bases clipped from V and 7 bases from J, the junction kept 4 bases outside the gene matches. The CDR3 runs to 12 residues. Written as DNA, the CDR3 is TGTGCCAGCAGACCCGACAGGGGTGGCTACACCTTC. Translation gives CASRPDRGGYTF.

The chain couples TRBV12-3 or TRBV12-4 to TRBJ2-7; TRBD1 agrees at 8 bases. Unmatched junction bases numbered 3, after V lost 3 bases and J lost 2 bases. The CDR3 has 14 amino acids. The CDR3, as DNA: TGTGCCAGCAGTTTCGCACAGGGGGCCTACGAGCAGTACTTC. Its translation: CASSFAQGAYEQYF.

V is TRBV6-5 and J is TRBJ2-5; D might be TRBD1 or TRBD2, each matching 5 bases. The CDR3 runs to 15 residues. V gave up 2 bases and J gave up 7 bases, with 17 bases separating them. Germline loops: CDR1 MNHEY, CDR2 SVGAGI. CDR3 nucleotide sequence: TGTGCCAGCAGTTACGAGGGACGCACACACGGGACCCAGTACTTC. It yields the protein CASSYEGRTHGTQYF.

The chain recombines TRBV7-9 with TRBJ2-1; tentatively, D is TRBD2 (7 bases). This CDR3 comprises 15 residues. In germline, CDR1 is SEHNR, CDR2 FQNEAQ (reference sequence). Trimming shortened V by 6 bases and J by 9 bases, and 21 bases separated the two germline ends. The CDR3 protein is CASSLTGAGELEQFF. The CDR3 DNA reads TGTGCCAGCAGTCTAACGGGGGCGGGAGAACTTGAGCAGTTCTTC.

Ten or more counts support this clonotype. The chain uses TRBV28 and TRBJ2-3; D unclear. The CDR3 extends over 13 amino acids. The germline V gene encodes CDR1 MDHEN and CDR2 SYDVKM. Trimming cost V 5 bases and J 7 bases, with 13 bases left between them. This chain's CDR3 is CASSPPFVNTQYF. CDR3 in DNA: TGTGCCAGCAGTCCCCCCTTCGTTAATACGCAGTATTTT.

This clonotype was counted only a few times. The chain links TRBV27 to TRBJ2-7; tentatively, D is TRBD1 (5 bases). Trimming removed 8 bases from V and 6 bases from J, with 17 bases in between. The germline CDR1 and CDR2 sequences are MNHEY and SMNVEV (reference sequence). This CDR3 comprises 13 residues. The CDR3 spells CASCTIQGAEQYF. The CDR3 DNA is TGTGCCAGCTGCACTATCCAGGGCGCCGAGCAGTACTTC.

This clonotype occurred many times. The CDR3 DNA follows: TGTGCCAGCACCGACCGGGGACTAGCGGGAGGATTCGACAATGAGCAGTTCTTC. Translation gives CASTDRGLAGGFDNEQFF. The chain has TRBV6-2 or TRBV6-3 and TRBJ2-1; 15 nucleotides line up with TRBD2. V shed 7 bases, J shed 5 bases, and the junction held 12 bases outside the gene matches. The CDR3 runs to 18 residues. Germline loops: CDR1 MNHEY, CDR2 SVGEGT.

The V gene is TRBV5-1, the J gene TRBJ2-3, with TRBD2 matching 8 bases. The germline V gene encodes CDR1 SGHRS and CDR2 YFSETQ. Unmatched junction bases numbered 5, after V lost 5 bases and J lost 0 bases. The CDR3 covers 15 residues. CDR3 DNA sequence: TGCGCCAGCAGTGCGGGAGGATACAGCACAGATACGCAGTATTTT. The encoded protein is CASSAGGYSTDTQYF. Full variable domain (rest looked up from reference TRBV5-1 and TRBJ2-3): KAGVTQTPRYLIKTRGQQVTLSCSPISGHRSVSWYQQTPGQGLQFLFEYFSETQRNKGNFPGRFSGRQFSNSRSEMNVSTLELGDSALYLCASSAGGYSTDTQYFGPGTRLTVL.

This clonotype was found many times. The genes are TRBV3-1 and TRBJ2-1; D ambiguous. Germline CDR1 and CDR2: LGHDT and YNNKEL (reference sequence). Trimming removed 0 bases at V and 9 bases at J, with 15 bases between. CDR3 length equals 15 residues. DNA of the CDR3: TGTGCCAGCAGCCAAGAAGACCGATGGGTCGGTGAGCAGTTCTTC. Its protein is CASSQEDRWVGEQFF.

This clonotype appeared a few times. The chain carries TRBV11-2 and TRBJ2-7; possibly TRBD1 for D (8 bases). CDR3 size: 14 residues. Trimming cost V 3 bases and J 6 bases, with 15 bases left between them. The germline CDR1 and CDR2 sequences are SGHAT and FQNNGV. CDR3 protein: CASSFEQGGFEQYF. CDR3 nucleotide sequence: TGTGCCAGCAGCTTCGAACAGGGGGGGTTCGAGCAGTACTTC.